Listed here is a single TCR beta chain. The data were obtained in a study of blood T cell repertoires in COVID-19. Study in general: Acute and convalescent COVID-19 samples came from the United States, Italy and Spain. The cDNA or gDNA used as material had been derived from T cells, B-cell-depleted T cells, or PBMCs.

The trim removed 5 bases at V and 7 bases at J, leaving 5 bases unmatched. In germline, CDR1 is SGHRS, CDR2 YFSETQ. The CDR3 totals 13 residues. Original data processing: Estimates of nucleated cell counts were drawn from the amplification of reference gene primers. Method: immunoSEQ multiplex PCR; TCRdb's copy keeps in-frame clones and lacks some. Clonal size and the V and J genes are those of that table, whereas D and trimming came from the DNA. Here the sample spans about 97,000 clones, approximately 84% being singletons. The sample was peripheral blood. This sequence joins TRBV5-1 and TRBJ1-4, with 7 positions matching TRBD1. This sequence was found in a man between 65 and 85 years old with acute or convalescent COVID-19. The CDR3 region is CASSSTGAEKLFF. The DNA for the CDR3 is TGCGCCAGCAGTTCAACAGGGGCTGAAAAACTGTTTTTT.